These 30 T cell receptor beta chains came from one sample sequenced in a study of cytomegalovirus exposure and HLA in healthy donors (dated by TCRdb to about 2017). Library construction relied on the immunoSEQ multiplex PCR assay. A mixture of 60 forward primers for TCR Vbeta segments and 13 reverse primers for TCR Jbeta segments was used in the multiplex PCR. The immuneACCESS repertoire file appears here via TCRdb, limited to in-frame rearrangements. These files lack a portion of the clones; in checked studies, under half of the deficit traces to unresolved V genes, and the cause of the others is not known. The sample's clone listing holds fewer than 150,000 clones. The ten largest clones take up 2.7% of the sample. Sequenced: PBMCs. Receptors were obtained from a man aged 35-49 years in good health and CMV-seronegative.

The chain links TRBV4-1 to TRBJ2-6, with 9 bases aligning to TRBD1. Trimming took 10 bases from V and 0 from J; bases not matched to a gene: 7. The CDR3 length is 16 residues. The germline gives CDR1 MGHRA, CDR2 YSYEKL. The CDR3 nucleotides are TGCGCCACTACCGGGACAGGGAGCTCTGGGGCCAACGTCCTGACTTTC. Its protein is CATTGTGSSGANVLTF.

The rearrangement uses TRBV6-1 and TRBJ2-5, with D uncertain. Deletions cut 5 bases from V and 7 bases from J, with 14 bases between. The CDR3 has 13 residues. Per the germline V gene, CDR1 is MNHNS and CDR2 is SASEGT. DNA of the CDR3: TGTGCCAGCAGTCCTGGCGGCGTAGGGACCCAGTACTTC. Translation: CASSPGGVGTQYF.

This chain joins TRBV27 and TRBJ2-7; 9 bases line up with TRBD1. The CDR3 contains 15 residues. After removal of 2 bases from V and 7 bases from J, the junction contained 9 bases not matched to a gene. Germline V gives CDR1 MNHEY, CDR2 SMNVEV (reference sequence). CDR3 amino acids: CASSLSPGQGVEQYF. The CDR3 DNA sequence: TGTGCCAGCAGTTTAAGCCCGGGACAGGGCGTTGAGCAGTACTTC.

Concerning this clone itself: Other DNA sequences in the same sample also yield this CDR3. The chain uses TRBV7-9 and TRBJ1-1; no clear D gene. Per the germline V gene, CDR1 is SEHNR and CDR2 is FQNEAQ (reference sequence). V shed 3 bases and J shed 0 bases, with 8 bases lying between them. There are 14 residues in the CDR3. This chain's CDR3 is CASSLYGMNTEAFF. CDR3 bases: TGTGCCAGCAGCTTGTACGGGATGAACACTGAAGCTTTCTTT.

The chain uses TRBV5-6 and TRBJ1-1, with TRBD1 matching 7 bases. The length of the CDR3 is 14 residues. Germline V gene data show CDR1 as SGHDT and CDR2 as YYEEEE. After removal of 4 bases from V and 1 base from J, the junction contained 4 bases not matched to a gene. DNA of the CDR3: TGTGCCAGCAGCCTGGGACAGCCGAACACTGAAGCTTTCTTT. Its protein product is CASSLGQPNTEAFF.

The rearrangement links TRBV5-4 to TRBJ1-2; TRBD1 aligns across 7 bases. The CDR3 is made up of 15 amino acids. V dropped 4 bases and J dropped 3; count of bases not matched to a gene: 9. Germline V gene sequence: CDR1 SGHNT, CDR2 YYREEE (reference sequence). CDR3 sequence reads: CASSPQTGDYYGYTF. DNA for the CDR3: TGTGCCAGCAGCCCCCAAACAGGGGATTACTATGGCTACACCTTC.

V is TRBV4-1 and J is TRBJ2-5; 9 bases are a match to TRBD2. CDR1 and CDR2 (germline): MGHRA, YSYEKL. The junction had 8 bases not matched to a gene; V was cut back by 3 bases and J by 3 bases. The CDR3 totals 16 residues. In DNA, the CDR3 is TGCGCCAGCAGCCACCCCTTGCGGGGGGGAAAAGAGACCCAGTACTTC. As protein: CASSHPLRGGKETQYF.

The CDR3: CASRPTGGGTEAFF. CDR3 coding DNA: TGTGCCAGCAGACCAACAGGGGGCGGGACTGAAGCTTTCTTT. The chain couples TRBV7-2 to TRBJ1-1, with 9 positions matching TRBD1. This CDR3 comprises 14 residues. Germline V gives CDR1 SGHTA, CDR2 FQGNSA. V lost 6 bases and J lost 5; bases outside the gene matches: 7.

The V and J genes are TRBV9 and TRBJ2-1, with 9 bases matching TRBD2. The CDR3 covers 16 residues. Trimming at V came to 1 base and at J to 4 bases, leaving 6 bases not matched to a gene. Germline V lookup: CDR1 SGDLS, CDR2 YYNGEE. CDR3 bases: TGTGCCAGCAGCGTACAAGGCGGGGGGGTGTACAATGAGCAGTTCTTC. It codes for CASSVQGGGVYNEQFF.

The rearrangement joins TRBV11-2 to TRBJ1-2; TRBD1 aligns across 9 bases. The V and J ends lost 5 bases and 6 bases, in that order; junction bases with no gene match: 7. Germline values: CDR1 SGHAT, CDR2 FQNNGV. The CDR3 sequence is 14 residues long. The CDR3 protein is CASSGDRASDGYTF. Here the CDR3 DNA reads TGTGCCAGCAGCGGGGACAGGGCCAGCGATGGCTACACCTTC.

The V call is TRBV29-1, the J call TRBJ2-7, with 7 bases aligning to TRBD2. CDR3 length: 13 amino acids. Germline V gene sequence: CDR1 SQVTM, CDR2 ANQGSEA. The ends lost 5 bases at V and 6 bases at J; junction bases unmatched: 10. CDR3 in amino acids: CSVLYIPGGEQYF. The CDR3 region has the DNA TGCAGCGTTTTGTACATCCCGGGAGGCGAGCAGTACTTC.

V usage is TRBV28 and J usage is TRBJ1-1, with D uncertain. This CDR3 is 11 amino acids long. Germline assignment: CDR1 MDHEN and CDR2 SYDVKM. V gave up 7 bases and J gave up 9 bases, with 12 bases separating them. CDR3 sequence: CASIQDTQAFF. In DNA form, the CDR3 reads TGTGCCAGCATCCAGGATACCCAAGCTTTCTTT.

J is TRBJ2-7 and V is TRBV10-3; 10 positions match TRBD2. V shed 6 bases and J 2 bases; nucleotides not matched to a gene: 7. This CDR3 region has 15 residues. Per the germline V gene, CDR1 is ENHRY and CDR2 is SYGVKD. CDR3: CAISVGLALTYEQYF. The CDR3 coding sequence is TGTGCCATCAGCGTGGGACTAGCGCTCACCTACGAGCAGTACTTC.

V gene TRBV29-1 combines with J gene TRBJ2-7; TRBD1 might be the D (5 bases). This CDR3 is built from 14 residues. CDR1 and CDR2 (germline): SQVTM, ANQGSEA. The V and J ends lost 5 bases and 2 bases respectively, with 16 bases between them. CDR3: CSVRRVGPPYEQYF. The CDR3 region has the DNA TGCAGCGTTAGAAGGGTGGGGCCCCCCTACGAGCAGTACTTC.

The CDR3 spells CASSLGTAGGEQYF. Written as DNA, the CDR3 is TGTGCCAGCAGTTTAGGGACCGCCGGGGGAGAGCAGTACTTC. The rearrangement joins TRBV27 to TRBJ2-7, with D possibly matching TRBD2 (6 bases). Trimming shortened V by 2 bases and J by 7 bases, and 15 bases separated the two germline ends. Germline values: CDR1 MNHEY, CDR2 SMNVEV (reference sequence). The CDR3 is made up of 14 amino acids.

The chain has TRBV2 and TRBJ1-4, with D tentatively TRBD1 (5 bases). The CDR3 is made up of 14 amino acids. Germline lookup yields CDR1 SNHLY and CDR2 FYNNEI. V was clipped by 6 bases and J by 5 bases, with 13 bases between them. The CDR3 here is CASRVQEPNEKLFF. DNA of the CDR3: TGTGCCAGCAGAGTACAGGAACCAAATGAAAAACTGTTTTTT.

The gene calls are TRBV4-1 and TRBJ2-5; TRBD2 is a possible D gene (6 bases). TRBJ2-7 explains the end of the DNA better; the J call may be wrong. Per germline, CDR1 MGHRA and CDR2 YSYEKL. The CDR3 covers 16 residues. CDR3 amino acids: CASSQTGDLSSYEQYF. The DNA of the CDR3 is TGCGCCAGCAGCCAGACGGGGGACCTCAGCTCCTACGAGCAGTACTTC.

The J gene is TRBJ1-2, the V gene TRBV4-2, with D uncertain. CDR3 size: 13 residues. Trimming took off 4 bases at V and 0 bases at J, with 6 bases between the two ends. Germline loops: CDR1 LGHNA, CDR2 YNFKEQ. DNA for the CDR3: TGTGCCAGCAGCCTAGGAGCTAACTATGGCTACACCTTC. This sequence encodes CASSLGANYGYTF.

The chain carries TRBV7-6 and TRBJ2-7; possibly TRBD1 for D (8 bases). Germline V CDR1 and CDR2: SGHVS, FNYEAQ. With 11 bases removed from V and 0 bases from J, the gap between germline ends came to 14 bases. There are 13 residues in the CDR3. CDR3 bases: TGTGCCTCCGGGGGGACAGGCTCCTACGAGCAGTACTTC. Residues: CASGGTGSYEQYF.

V is TRBV5-1 and J is TRBJ2-1; D unresolved. CDR1 is SGHRS and CDR2 is YFSETQ in the germline V gene. CDR3 size: 12 residues. The germline V and J ends were trimmed by 1 base and 12 bases, with 11 bases remaining between them. The CDR3 DNA is TGCGCCAGCAGCTTGATCGGTAGCCGGCAGTTCTTC. Its protein product is CASSLIGSRQFF. Looking up the rest from reference TRBV5-1 and TRBJ2-1 gives the full variable domain: KAGVTQTPRYLIKTRGQQVTLSCSPISGHRSVSWYQQTPGQGLQFLFEYFSETQRNKGNFPGRFSGRQFSNSRSEMNVSTLELGDSALYLCASSLIGSRQFFGPGTRLTVL.

This sequence joins TRBV7-9 and TRBJ2-1, with 10 bases matching TRBD1. The CDR3 totals 15 residues. Germline V lookup: CDR1 SEHNR, CDR2 FQNEAQ (reference sequence). V gave up 1 base and J gave up 9 bases; unmatched junction bases: 6. CDR3 bases: TGTGCCAGCAGCTTAGAAAGGACAGGGGGGATTGAGCAGTTCTTC. Its protein is CASSLERTGGIEQFF.

The chain employs TRBV4-1 and TRBJ1-2; tentative D call: TRBD1 (6 bases). Trimming took off 4 bases at V and 3 bases at J, with 15 bases between the two ends. The CDR3 has 15 residues. Germline loops: CDR1 MGHRA, CDR2 YSYEKL. The CDR3 nucleotides are TGCGCCAGCAGCCCTGGGGGCGGAGATTACTATGGCTACACCTTC. This codes for CASSPGGGDYYGYTF.

The chain employs TRBV19 and TRBJ1-5, with D perhaps matching TRBD1 (6 bases). The CDR3 totals 16 residues. The V gene lost 3 bases and the J gene lost 1 base, with 13 bases spanning the gap. Per germline, CDR1 LNHDA and CDR2 SQIVND (reference sequence). Written as DNA, the CDR3 is TGTGCCAGTAGTATTCAAGGACAGAAGAGCAATCAGCCCCAGCATTTT. It yields the protein CASSIQGQKSNQPQHF.

The chain uses TRBV7-3 and TRBJ2-7; 8 bases are shared with TRBD2. Germline V lookup: CDR1 SGHTA, CDR2 FQGTGA. The V and J ends lost 2 bases and 5 bases, in that order; junction bases with no gene match: 11. The CDR3 extends over 16 amino acids. The CDR3 sequence is CASSLGPGRGGNEQYF. Here the CDR3 DNA reads TGTGCCAGCAGCTTAGGACCCGGGAGGGGTGGGAACGAGCAGTACTTC.

The V gene is TRBV29-1, the J gene TRBJ1-6; D is unclear. Germline V gene lookup returns CDR1 SQVTM and CDR2 ANQGSEA. The germline V and J ends were trimmed by 8 bases and 6 bases, with 26 bases remaining between them. The CDR3 spans 17 residues. The CDR3 nucleotides are TGCAGCCCCCTCGACCTGACTCCGCGGGGTACTAATTCACCCCTCCACTTT. This sequence encodes CSPLDLTPRGTNSPLHF.

The chain employs TRBV6-1 and TRBJ2-7, with a weak D call TRBD2 (6 bases). The CDR3 contains 15 residues. The germline V and J ends were trimmed by 4 bases and 0 bases, with 13 bases remaining between them. Germline V gene data show CDR1 as MNHNS and CDR2 as SASEGT. The CDR3 protein is CASSVAGTSSYEQYF. The DNA for the CDR3 is TGTGCCAGCAGTGTGGCGGGGACGTCCTCCTACGAGCAGTACTTC.

V usage is TRBV9 and J usage is TRBJ2-5; 11 nucleotides line up with TRBD2. Germline CDR1 SGDLS, CDR2 YYNGEE. This CDR3 comprises 17 residues. V shed 0 bases, J shed 2 bases, and the junction held 6 bases outside the gene matches. The CDR3: CASSVGSSGGPQETQYF. CDR3 in DNA: TGTGCCAGCAGCGTAGGCTCTAGCGGGGGGCCACAAGAGACCCAGTACTTC. The full variable domain, rest sourced from reference TRBV9 and TRBJ2-5, is DSGVTQTPKHLITATGQRVTLRCSPRSGDLSVYWYQQSLDQGLQFLIQYYNGEERAKGNILERFSAQQFPDLHSELNLSSLELGDSALYFCASSVGSSGGPQETQYFGPGTRLLVL.

This sequence joins TRBV7-3 and TRBJ2-3; 7 bases line up with TRBD2. Trimming removed 1 base from V and 6 bases from J; junction bases left unmatched: 4. CDR3 size: 14 residues. Germline V gives CDR1 SGHTA, CDR2 FQGTGA. The CDR3 region is CASSLNPGRDTQYF. For the CDR3, the DNA is TGTGCCAGCAGCTTAAACCCCGGGAGGGATACGCAGTATTTT.

The J gene is TRBJ2-3, the V gene TRBV29-1, with a possible D match to TRBD2 (5 bases). The germline V gene has CDR1 SQVTM and CDR2 ANQGSEA. Trimming took off 8 bases at V and 7 bases at J, with 13 bases between the two ends. This CDR3 comprises 11 residues. The CDR3 loop reads CSKMSDYTQYF. CDR3 nucleotide sequence: TGCAGCAAAATGTCGGACTATACGCAGTATTTT.

This rearrangement joins TRBV5-1 to TRBJ1-4; 9 bases are shared with TRBD1. The trim removed 0 bases at V and 5 bases at J, leaving 8 bases unmatched. The CDR3 has 17 amino acids. From germline, CDR1 is SGHRS and CDR2 YFSETQ. In DNA, the CDR3 is TGCGCCAGCAGCTTGGAAGTACAGGGGGCATTGAATGAAAAACTGTTTTTT. Translated, it gives CASSLEVQGALNEKLFF.